This TCR beta chain was obtained from a study of cytomegalovirus exposure and HLA in healthy donors. Overall study context: The Caucasian-associated ancestry cluster contained 81% of the 398 genotyped donors.

This clone was detected only a few times. Germline V gene data show CDR1 as MDHEN and CDR2 as SYDVKM. V was cut by 11 bases and J by 3 bases, with 16 bases left in between. The CDR3 is 14 amino acids. Primers: 60 Vbeta forward and 13 Jbeta reverse. TCRdb keeps only in-frame clones here, not all; method: immunoSEQ multiplex PCR. This sample has under 120,000 clones; approximately 70% occur once, and the top ten carry 11%. The sample comprised PBMCs. This chain uses TRBV28 with TRBJ2-2; D possibly corresponds to TRBD2 (5 bases). This receptor was identified in a middle-aged man in good health and CMV-seropositive. CDR3 residues: CAGGPDGYTGELFF. CDR3 sequence (DNA): TGTGCCGGAGGACCCGACGGATACACCGGGGAGCTGTTTTTT.